Below are 25 T cell receptor beta chains sequenced from a single sample in a study of T-cell reconstitution after alpha-beta-depleted transplantation in children. Unique molecular identifiers were incorporated during preparation of the TCRbeta library. TCRdb re-analysed the PCR reads in MiXCR, keeping a single row per CDR3 protein. The sample has under 300,000 distinct CDR3 sequences, 9.5% to 13% seen once. The input for sequencing was peripheral blood, taken 180 days after TCRalphabeta/CD19-depleted stem cell transplant. These TCRs come from a male patient aged 2-15 years who had a stem cell transplant for chronic granulomatous disease, so the T cells may come from the graft donor.

This clonotype was picked up a small number of times. The chain links TRBV15 to TRBJ2-1, with 9 nucleotides matching TRBD2. Germline V lookup: CDR1 LNHNV, CDR2 YYDKDF (reference sequence). The CDR3 is 16 amino acids. V lost 8 bases to trimming and J lost 9 bases; unmatched junction nucleotides: 17. The CDR3 bases are TGTGCCACCTTAACGGAGGGTCTAGCGGGATTCCCTGAGCAGTTCTTC. Translated, it gives CATLTEGLAGFPEQFF.

Comment on this clonotype: Possible read error: a much larger clone is one base away. The V and J genes are TRBV6-5 and TRBJ2-1; perhaps TRBD1 as D (6 bases). The CDR3 has 13 amino acids. CDR1 and CDR2 (germline): MNHEY, SVGAGI. This CDR3 reads CASCYFRGNEQFF. CDR3 DNA sequence: TGTGCCAGCTGTTACTTCAGGGGTAATGAGCAGTTCTTC.

This clonotype was seen many times. The chain employs TRBV6-5 and TRBJ2-5; 8 nucleotides agree with TRBD2. Trimming at V came to 2 bases and at J to 4 bases, leaving 6 bases not matched to a gene. This CDR3 has 15 amino acids. In germline, CDR1 is MNHEY, CDR2 SVGAGI. The CDR3: CASSYAGGWGETQYF. The CDR3 DNA follows: TGTGCCAGCAGTTACGCGGGAGGATGGGGAGAGACCCAGTACTTC.

This clonotype was observed many times. The chain joins TRBV20-1 to TRBJ2-5; D tentatively fits TRBD1 or TRBD2 (6 bases each). The ends were cut back, 6 bases at V and 7 bases at J, with 15 bases in the middle. Germline V CDR1 and CDR2: DFQATT, SNEGSKA (reference sequence). The CDR3 runs to 12 residues. As DNA, the CDR3 is TGCAGTGCCGCGAGGGGGGCCGGGACCCAGTACTTC. Amino acids: CSAARGAGTQYF.

A remark on this clonotype: A clone one base away is much larger, so this may be a read error. The chain has TRBV12-3 or TRBV12-4 and TRBJ1-2; D unresolved. CDR3 length: 12 amino acids. As DNA, the CDR3 is TGTGCCAGCAGCTCCAGATGGTATGGCGACACCTTC. It specifies CASSSRWYGDTF.

This clonotype was observed a few times. The chain combines TRBV11-2 with TRBJ2-2; D possibly matches TRBD1 or TRBD2 (5 bases each). Germline assignment: CDR1 SGHAT and CDR2 FQNNGV. The length of the CDR3 is 17 residues. Trimming stripped 1 base from V and 6 bases from J, with 18 bases between. The DNA of the CDR3 is TGTGCCAGCAGCTTAGGAAGAGGGGAGAAGGACCCCGGGGAGCTGTTTTTT. Amino acids: CASSLGRGEKDPGELFF.

This clonotype was observed many times. The chain joins TRBV10-3 to TRBJ2-2; D may be TRBD2 (5 bases). Trimming left V 0 bases short and J 5 bases short, with 10 bases between. CDR3 size: 15 residues. Germline CDR1 is ENHRY and CDR2 is SYGVKD. The CDR3 loop reads CAISESFGVTGELFF. DNA for the CDR3: TGTGCCATCAGTGAGTCGTTCGGGGTAACCGGGGAGCTGTTTTTT.

This clonotype was counted many times. J is TRBJ2-3 and V is TRBV12-3 or TRBV12-4; 7 bases agree with TRBD2. This CDR3 spans 16 amino acids. The V and J ends lost 6 bases and 7 bases, in that order; junction bases with no gene match: 16. This CDR3 reads CASSPRDGRPGHTQYF. CDR3 DNA sequence: TGTGCCAGCAGCCCTCGAGACGGGAGGCCCGGGCATACGCAGTATTTT.

This clonotype came up many times. This sequence joins TRBV5-1 and TRBJ2-2; 7 bases agree with TRBD1. Germline CDR1 reads SGHRS; CDR2 reads YFSETQ. The CDR3 sequence is 15 residues long. The ends lost 4 bases at V and 5 bases at J; junction bases unmatched: 8. The CDR3 DNA reads TGCGCCAGCAGCCGCCTGGGACAGACAACCGGGGAGCTGTTTTTT. Amino acid sequence: CASSRLGQTTGELFF. Together with reference TRBV5-1 and TRBJ2-2, the CDR3 gives the full variable domain: KAGVTQTPRYLIKTRGQQVTLSCSPISGHRSVSWYQQTPGQGLQFLFEYFSETQRNKGNFPGRFSGRQFSNSRSEMNVSTLELGDSALYLCASSRLGQTTGELFFGEGSRLTVL.

In its sample, this clonotype was seen many times. V gene TRBV18 combines with J gene TRBJ1-1; D ambiguous. The V gene's germline CDR1 is KGHSH and CDR2 LQKENI. Between the trimmed V and J ends, which lost 5 bases and 1 base, there was a span of 14 bases. The CDR3 consists of 15 residues. As DNA, the CDR3 is TGTGCCAGCTCAACTTTCGTAACGGGGAACACTGAAGCTTTCTTT. The encoded protein is CASSTFVTGNTEAFF.

This clonotype was seen many times. This sequence joins TRBV7-9 and TRBJ2-7; maybe TRBD1 (5 bases). The CDR3 has 14 residues. In germline, CDR1 is SEHNR, CDR2 FQNEAQ (reference sequence). V was clipped by 1 base and J by 3 bases, with 10 bases between them. The CDR3, as DNA: TGTGCCAGCAGCTTAGAAGGGGATGGCTACGAGCAGTACTTC. Its protein is CASSLEGDGYEQYF.

J is TRBJ2-7 and V is TRBV12-3 or TRBV12-4, with 13 bases identical to TRBD2. V shed 4 bases and J 6 bases; nucleotides not matched to a gene: 6. This CDR3 has 15 amino acids. In nucleotides, the CDR3 is TGTGCCAGCAGTTCGGGACTAGCGGGACCCTCCGAGCAGTACTTC. Protein sequence: CASSSGLAGPSEQYF.

V gene TRBV18 combines with J gene TRBJ2-1; D may be TRBD1 (6 bases). The germline V and J ends were trimmed by 5 bases and 7 bases, with 9 bases remaining between them. Germline-derived CDR1 and CDR2 are KGHSH and LQKENI. There are 12 residues in the CDR3. The CDR3, as DNA: TGTGCCAGCTCAGGAGACAGGAATGAGCAGTTCTTC. Amino acids: CASSGDRNEQFF.

This clonotype was counted between two and nine times. This rearrangement joins TRBV2 to TRBJ1-4, with D unclear. The CDR3 spans 10 residues. The V end was cut by 7 bases, the J end by 8 bases, with 5 bases between. Germline V gene data show CDR1 as SNHLY and CDR2 as FYNNEI. The CDR3 DNA is TGTGCCAGCATGCAAGAAAAACTGTTTTTT. As protein: CASMQEKLFF.

This clonotype was detected ten times or more. This chain links TRBV5-1 with TRBJ2-1, with a tentative D call TRBD2 (5 bases). Per the germline V gene, CDR1 is SGHRS and CDR2 is YFSETQ. Between the trimmed V and J ends, which lost 0 bases and 7 bases, there was a span of 11 bases. This CDR3 comprises 14 residues. As DNA, the CDR3 is TGCGCCAGCAGCTTGGCACTGACGGGGAATGAGCAGTTCTTC. It specifies CASSLALTGNEQFF.

This clonotype was counted a few times. The chain uses TRBV14 and TRBJ2-1, with D perhaps TRBD2 (7 bases). The CDR3 covers 13 residues. Germline V gene sequence: CDR1 SGHDN, CDR2 FVKESK. V was pared by 2 bases and J by 10 bases, with 12 bases between. The chain's CDR3 is CASSQKGGQEQFF. DNA of the CDR3: TGTGCCAGCAGCCAAAAGGGGGGGCAGGAGCAGTTCTTC.

V and J are TRBV14 and TRBJ2-7, with TRBD1 matching over 7 bases. The CDR3 contains 16 residues. Germline V lookup: CDR1 SGHDN, CDR2 FVKESK. Trimming removed 1 base from V and 0 bases from J; junction bases left unmatched: 6. The DNA for the CDR3 is TGTGCCAGCAGCCAAGCCAGGGGGATTATCTCCTACGAGCAGTACTTC. It translates to CASSQARGIISYEQYF.

Of note for this clonotype: This may be a read error: a much more frequent sequence differs by one nucleotide. The chain has TRBV7-6 and TRBJ1-5; maybe TRBD1 (5 bases). CDR3 length: 15 residues. CDR1 SGHVS and CDR2 FNYEAQ come from the germline V gene. CDR3: CDSSLGSGNNQPQHF. As DNA, the CDR3 is TGTGACAGCAGCTTAGGATCAGGGAACAATCAGCCCCAGCATTTT.

This clonotype was observed a handful of times. The chain carries TRBV6-1 and TRBJ1-1; 10 bases match TRBD1. The CDR3 totals 14 residues. Germline CDR1 reads MNHNS; CDR2 reads SASEGT. J was trimmed by 1 base and V by 6 bases; bases with no gene match: 2. This CDR3 reads CASRRDRGNTEAFF. As DNA, the CDR3 is TGTGCCAGCAGGAGGGACAGGGGGAACACTGAAGCTTTCTTT.

This clonotype occurred many times. V is TRBV18 and J is TRBJ2-2; possible D gene TRBD2, 5 bases. CDR1 and CDR2 (germline): KGHSH, LQKENI. The CDR3 is 15 amino acids. V was shortened by 4 bases and J by 5 bases, with 14 bases between the two germline ends. This CDR3 is CASSLRREGTGELFF. The CDR3 DNA sequence: TGTGCCAGCTCACTCCGTCGGGAAGGGACCGGGGAGCTGTTTTTT.

The V call is TRBV18, the J call TRBJ2-7; D unclear. The CDR3 runs 14 residues. With 1 base removed from V and 5 bases from J, the gap between germline ends came to 12 bases. The germline V gene has CDR1 KGHSH and CDR2 LQKENI. The CDR3 reads CASSPLGLQDEQYF. As DNA, the CDR3 is TGTGCCAGCTCACCACTTGGCCTCCAGGACGAGCAGTACTTC. The full variable domain, completed using reference TRBV18 and TRBJ2-7, is NAGVMQNPRHLVRRRGQEARLRCSPMKGHSHVYWYRQLPEEGLKFMVYLQKENIIDESGMPKERFSAEFPKEGPSILRIQQVVRGDSAAYFCASSPLGLQDEQYFGPGTRLTVT.

This clonotype was counted ten times or more. The J gene is TRBJ2-7, the V gene TRBV7-6; the match to TRBD1 covers 7 bases. V dropped 5 bases and J dropped 3; count of bases not matched to a gene: 13. Germline CDR1 reads SGHVS; CDR2 reads FNYEAQ. The CDR3 covers 16 residues. The CDR3 DNA reads as TGTGCCAGCAGCATTAGTGGACAGGCCGTAGGCTACGAGCAGTACTTC. The encoded protein is CASSISGQAVGYEQYF.

The table lists this clonotype with a few counts. The chain is built from TRBV5-6 and TRBJ2-1; 13 bases are shared with TRBD2. The CDR3 runs 16 residues. Germline CDR1 and CDR2: SGHDT and YYEEEE. V lost 2 bases, J lost 7 bases, and 6 bases stayed unmatched. The CDR3 nucleotides read TGTGCCAGCAGCTTCAGGACTAGCGGGAGAGGAAATGAGCAGTTCTTC. This gives the protein CASSFRTSGRGNEQFF.

The table lists this clonotype with many counts. The chain has TRBV5-1 and TRBJ2-4; 7 bases line up with TRBD1. The length of the CDR3 is 20 residues. Trimming at V came to 3 bases and at J to 0 bases, leaving 18 bases not matched to a gene. In germline, CDR1 is SGHRS, CDR2 YFSETQ. The CDR3 nucleotides read TGCGCCAGCAGCTCTCACGGGGACAGCAGGGTGAGGATAGCCAAAAACATTCAGTACTTC. Translating gives CASSSHGDSRVRIAKNIQYF.

Ten or more counts support this clonotype. V usage is TRBV7-2 and J usage is TRBJ2-7; 10 bases are shared with TRBD2. The germline CDR1 and CDR2 sequences are SGHTA and FQGNSA. Trimming at V came to 1 base and at J to 0 bases, leaving 3 bases not matched to a gene. The CDR3 extends over 16 amino acids. The CDR3 loop reads CASSLGTSGPSYEQYF. The CDR3 DNA is TGTGCCAGCAGCTTAGGGACTAGCGGCCCCTCCTACGAGCAGTACTTC. The full variable domain, in which reference TRBV7-2 and TRBJ2-7 provide the parts outside the CDR3, is GAGVSQSPSNKVTEKGKDVELRCDPISGHTALYWYRQSLGQGLEFLIYFQGNSAPDKSGLPSDRFSAERTGGSVSTLTIQRTQQEDSAVYLCASSLGTSGPSYEQYFGPGTRLTVT.